A selection of T cell receptor beta chains follows, all from one sample in a study of cytomegalovirus exposure and HLA in healthy donors. The assay was immunoSEQ multiplex PCR, and TCRdb's table has in-frame clones only and misses some. The data show some 110,000 clones, with about 76% seen just once and approximately 4.4% held by the top ten. Sequencing was performed on PBMCs. The receptors derive from a man aged 25 to 40 in good health and CMV-seropositive. CDR3s include the opening cysteine and the closing phenylalanine or tryptophan. D genes are given only for firm matches. Clone size appears in some rows only: once, few, many, or a class for an expanded clone.

>TRBJ1-4|TRBV28|.|.
TGTGCCAGCAGTTTGATAACAGGACCTAATGAAAAACTGTTTTTT
CASSLITGPNEKLFF
>TRBJ2-5|TRBV7-2|TRBD1|.
TGTGCCAGCAGCCTTCCGGGACAGGGAGGGATTGAGCAGTACTTC
CASSLPGQGGIEQYF
>TRBJ1-1|TRBV13|.|.
TGTGCCAGCAGCCCCCAGCGGGGAGAAGCTTTCTTT
CASSPQRGEAFF
>TRBJ1-5|TRBV27|.|.
TGTGCCAACACGGGGGAGCCCCAGCATTTT
CANTGEPQHF
>TRBJ1-4|TRBV5-4|TRBD1|few
TGTGCCAGCAGCTGGGACAGGGCCACTAATGAAAAACTGTTTTTT
CASSWDRATNEKLFF
>TRBJ2-1|TRBV10-1|.|.
TGCGCCAGCAGTGAGTCGAGGTCATACAATGAGCAGTTCTTC
CASSESRSYNEQFF
>TRBJ2-1|TRBV10-3|TRBD2|.
TGTGCCATCAGTGATCTCACTAGCGGGGGAGACTACAATGAGCAGTTCTTC
CAISDLTSGGDYNEQFF
>TRBJ1-5|TRBV5-6|.|few
TGTGCCAGCAGCTTGCGAGGGTTGGATCAGCCCCAGCATTTT
CASSLRGLDQPQHF
>TRBJ1-2|TRBV28|TRBD1|.
TGTGCCAGCAGTTTGTCGGGACAGGTCGGGGTGAAGGGCTACACCTTC
CASSLSGQVGVKGYTF
>TRBJ1-3|TRBV10-3|.|once
TGTGCCATCCGCAGGGAAAACTCTGGAAACACCATATATTTT
CAIRRENSGNTIYF
>TRBJ2-6|TRBV6-6|TRBD1|.
TGTGCCAGCAACAACAGGGGACACTCTGGGGCCAACGTCCTGACTTTC
CASNNRGHSGANVLTF
>TRBJ1-2|TRBV5-4|TRBD1|.
TGTGCCAGCAGCAAAGAAGCCGACAGGGTAGACTATGGCTACACCTTC
CASSKEADRVDYGYTF
>TRBJ2-7|TRBV28|TRBD1|.
TGTGCCAGCAGCCCGACAGGGACCACCTACGAGCAGTACTTC
CASSPTGTTYEQYF
>TRBJ1-2|TRBV27|.|.
TGTGCCAGCACGGGAAGACTGGATGACGGGATCTATGGCTACACCTTC
CASTGRLDDGIYGYTF
>TRBJ2-2|TRBV11-3|.|.
TGTGCCAGCAGCCCGGACAGTTACACCGGGGAGCTGTTTTTT
CASSPDSYTGELFF
>TRBJ1-6|TRBV5-8|.|.
TGTGCCAGCGGTCCTCGGGGTGGCAATTCACCCCTCCACTTT
CASGPRGGNSPLHF
>TRBJ2-7|TRBV29-1|TRBD1|.
TGCAGCGTTGGACAGGGGGCGAAGTACGAGCAGTACTTC
CSVGQGAKYEQYF
>TRBJ1-2|TRBV4-3|.|.
TGCGCCAGCAGCCAAGCCCGGACAAGAAACTATGGCTACACCTTC
CASSQARTRNYGYTF
>TRBJ2-7|TRBV27|TRBD1|.
TGTGCCAGCAGCCTTACAGGGGGCTACGAGCAGTACTTC
CASSLTGGYEQYF
>TRBJ1-5|TRBV28|.|.
TGTGCCAGCACCCCCCCCGGGAAGAGGATTAGCAATCAGCCCCAGCATTTT
CASTPPGKRISNQPQHF
>TRBJ2-7|TRBV2|TRBD1|.
TGTGCCAGCAGTGTAGGGACAGGGCCATACGAGCAGTACTTC
CASSVGTGPYEQYF
>TRBJ1-1|TRBV15|.|.
TGTGCCACCAGCAGAAGCGGGACGGACCCCCGGACTGAAGCTTTCTTT
CATSRSGTDPRTEAFF
>TRBJ2-1|TRBV11-2|TRBD2|.
TGTGCCAGCAGCGCCATAGCGGGGGCCTTATCCAATGAGCAGTTCTTC
CASSAIAGALSNEQFF
>TRBJ2-3|TRBV9|.|.
TGTGCCAGCAGCGTAGGGGCCAATCGGCAGACAGATACGCAGTATTTT
CASSVGANRQTDTQYF